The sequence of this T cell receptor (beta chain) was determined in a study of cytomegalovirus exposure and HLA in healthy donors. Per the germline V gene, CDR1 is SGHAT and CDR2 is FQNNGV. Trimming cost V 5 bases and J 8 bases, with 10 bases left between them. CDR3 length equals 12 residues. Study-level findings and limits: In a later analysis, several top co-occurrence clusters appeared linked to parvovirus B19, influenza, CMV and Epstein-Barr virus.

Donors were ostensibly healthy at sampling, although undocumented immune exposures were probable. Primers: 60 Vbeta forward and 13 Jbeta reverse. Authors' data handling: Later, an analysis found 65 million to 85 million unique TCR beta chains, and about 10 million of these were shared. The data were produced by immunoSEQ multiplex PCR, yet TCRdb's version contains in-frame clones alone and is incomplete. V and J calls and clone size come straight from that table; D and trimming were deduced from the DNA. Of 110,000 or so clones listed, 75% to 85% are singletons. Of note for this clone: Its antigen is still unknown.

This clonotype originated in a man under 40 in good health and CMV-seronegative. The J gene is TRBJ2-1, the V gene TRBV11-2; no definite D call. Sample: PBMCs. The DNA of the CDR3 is TGTGCCAGCAGCCCCCCTGGCTATGAGCAGTTCTTC. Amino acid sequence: CASSPPGYEQFF.